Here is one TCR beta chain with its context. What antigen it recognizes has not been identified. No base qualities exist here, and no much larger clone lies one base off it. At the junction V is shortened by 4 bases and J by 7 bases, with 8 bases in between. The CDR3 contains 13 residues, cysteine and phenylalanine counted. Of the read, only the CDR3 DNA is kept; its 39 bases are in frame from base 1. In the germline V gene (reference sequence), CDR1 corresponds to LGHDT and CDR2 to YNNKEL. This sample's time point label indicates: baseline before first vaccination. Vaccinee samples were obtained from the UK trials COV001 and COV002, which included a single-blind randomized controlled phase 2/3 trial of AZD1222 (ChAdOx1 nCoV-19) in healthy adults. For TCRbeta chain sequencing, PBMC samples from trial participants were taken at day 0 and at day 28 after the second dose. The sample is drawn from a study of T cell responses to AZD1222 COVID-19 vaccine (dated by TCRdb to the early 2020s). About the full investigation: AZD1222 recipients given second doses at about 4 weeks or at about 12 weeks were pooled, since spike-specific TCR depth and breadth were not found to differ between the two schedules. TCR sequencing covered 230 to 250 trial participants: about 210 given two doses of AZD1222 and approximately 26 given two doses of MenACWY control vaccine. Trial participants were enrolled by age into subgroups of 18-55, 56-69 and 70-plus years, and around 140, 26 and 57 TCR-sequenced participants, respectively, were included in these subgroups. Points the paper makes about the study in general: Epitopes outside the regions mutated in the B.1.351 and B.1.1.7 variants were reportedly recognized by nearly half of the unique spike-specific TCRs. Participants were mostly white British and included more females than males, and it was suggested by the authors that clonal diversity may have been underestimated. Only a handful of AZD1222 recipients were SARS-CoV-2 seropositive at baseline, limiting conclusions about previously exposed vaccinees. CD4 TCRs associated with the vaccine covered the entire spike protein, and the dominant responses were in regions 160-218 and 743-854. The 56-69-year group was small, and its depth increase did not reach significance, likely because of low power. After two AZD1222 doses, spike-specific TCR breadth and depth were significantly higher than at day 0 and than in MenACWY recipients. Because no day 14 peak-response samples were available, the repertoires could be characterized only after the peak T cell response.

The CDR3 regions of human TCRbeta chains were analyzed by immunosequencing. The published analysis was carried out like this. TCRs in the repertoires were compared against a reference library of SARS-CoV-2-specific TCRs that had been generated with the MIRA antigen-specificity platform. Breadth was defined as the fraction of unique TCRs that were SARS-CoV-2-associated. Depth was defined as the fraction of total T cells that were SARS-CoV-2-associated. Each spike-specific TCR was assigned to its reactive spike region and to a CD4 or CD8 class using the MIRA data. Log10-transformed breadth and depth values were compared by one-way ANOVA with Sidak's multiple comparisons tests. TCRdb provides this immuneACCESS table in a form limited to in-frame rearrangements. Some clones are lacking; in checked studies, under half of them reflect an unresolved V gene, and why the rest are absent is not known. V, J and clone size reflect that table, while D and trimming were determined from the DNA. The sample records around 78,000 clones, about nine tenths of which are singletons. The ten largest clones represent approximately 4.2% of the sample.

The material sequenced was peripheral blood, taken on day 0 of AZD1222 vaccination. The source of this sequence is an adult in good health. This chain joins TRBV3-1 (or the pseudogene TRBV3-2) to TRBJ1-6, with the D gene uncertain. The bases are TGTGCCAGCAGCCCGGACTGGAATTCACCCCTCCACTTT. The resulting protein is CASSPDWNSPLHF.